Listed here is a single T cell receptor (beta chain). Trimming shortened V by 3 bases and J by 0 bases, and 19 bases separated the two germline ends. Germline values: CDR1 SGHAT, CDR2 FQNNGV. This CDR3 region has 18 residues. The data stem from a study of brain T cells in children with intractable seizures. Some clones are missing from TCRdb's copy, which holds only in-frame ones; the method was immunoSEQ multiplex PCR. The sample holds around 20,000 clones; 85% to 95% are singletons and the top ten take 5% to 7%. The rearrangement uses TRBV11-2 and TRBJ2-3, with unresolved D. Specimen: peripheral blood, collected at surgery. The receptor's source is a boy between 10 and 17 years old with focal cortical dysplasia and intractable seizures. The CDR3 sequence: CASSFPDSMKTSTDTQYF. In DNA, the CDR3 is TGTGCCAGCAGCTTCCCAGACTCCATGAAAACTAGCACAGATACGCAGTATTTT.